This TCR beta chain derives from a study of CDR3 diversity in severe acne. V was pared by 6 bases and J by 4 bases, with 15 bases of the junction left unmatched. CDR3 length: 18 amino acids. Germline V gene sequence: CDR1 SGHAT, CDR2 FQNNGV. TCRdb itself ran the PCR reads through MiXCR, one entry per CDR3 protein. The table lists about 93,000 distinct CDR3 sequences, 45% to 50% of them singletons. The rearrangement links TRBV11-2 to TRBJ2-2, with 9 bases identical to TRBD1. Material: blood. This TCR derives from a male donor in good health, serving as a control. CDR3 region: CASRPGTGFPMATGELFF. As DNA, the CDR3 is TGTGCCAGCAGGCCCGGGACAGGGTTTCCCATGGCCACCGGGGAGCTGTTTTTT. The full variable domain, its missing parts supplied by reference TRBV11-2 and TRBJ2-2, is EAGVAQSPRYKIIEKRQSVAFWCNPISGHATLYWYQQILGQGPKLLIQFQNNGVVDDSQLPKDRFSAERLKGVDSTLKIQPAKLEDSAVYLCASRPGTGFPMATGELFFGEGSRLTVL.